The 23 T cell receptor beta chains presented below share a single source sample, sequenced in a study of monozygotic twins with inflammatory bowel disease. TCRdb reanalyzed the 5' RACE reads and collapses them to one entry per CDR3 protein, without DNA. The sample has some 450,000 distinct CDR3 sequences. Sequencing input: blood. These receptors were collected from a human donor with ulcerative colitis or Crohn's disease, or a healthy co-twin of an affected twin (not recorded which).

The chain has TRBV24-1 and TRBJ1-2; TCRdb's D call of TRBD1 is untestable without DNA. Germline V CDR1 and CDR2: KGHDR, SFDVKD. The CDR3 has 14 residues. The CDR3 here is CATSDTGRGYGYTF.

The chain carries TRBV11-2 and TRBJ1-6. CDR3 size: 15 residues. CDR1 SGHAT and CDR2 FQNNGV come from the germline V gene. The CDR3: CASSLGAARNSPLHF.

The V and J genes are TRBV29-1 and TRBJ1-1; TCRdb indicates TRBD1, and absent DNA this call remains unverified. CDR1 and CDR2 (germline): SQVTM, ANQGSEA. This CDR3 spans 13 amino acids. CDR3 region: CSAPGTVGTEAFF.

This chain links TRBV24-1 with TRBJ2-2; TCRdb indicates TRBD1, and absent DNA this call remains unverified. The CDR3 runs 14 residues. The germline V gene has CDR1 KGHDR and CDR2 SFDVKD. CDR3 region: CATEGGHFAGELFF.

The chain recombines TRBV6-1 with TRBJ2-5; TCRdb returns TRBD1, unconfirmable since there is no DNA. Per germline, CDR1 MNHNS and CDR2 SASEGT. This CDR3 region has 17 residues. The CDR3 loop reads CASSVSPGLALGETQYF.

The J gene is TRBJ1-4, the V gene TRBV5-1; TCRdb reports TRBD1, a call that lacks DNA to check it against. The CDR3 is 15 amino acids. CDR1 and CDR2 from the germline V gene are SGHRS and YFSETQ. CDR3 amino acids: CASSYAQGTNEKLFF.

This chain links TRBV9 with TRBJ2-1; TCRdb indicates TRBD2, and absent DNA this call remains unverified. CDR3 length: 15 residues. The germline V gene encodes CDR1 SGDLS and CDR2 YYNGEE. The CDR3 is CASSATSGGYNEQFF.

V is TRBV10-3 and J is TRBJ2-5; checking the TCRdb D call of TRBD1 is not possible without DNA. This CDR3 region has 14 residues. The germline gives CDR1 ENHRY, CDR2 SYGVKD. This CDR3 reads CAISEGEGQETQYF.

The chain joins TRBV27 to TRBJ2-2; TCRdb proposes TRBD2, but this gene call is untestable without DNA. The CDR3 contains 17 residues. From germline, CDR1 is MNHEY and CDR2 SMNVEV (reference sequence). The CDR3: CASSLTPGLANTGELFF.

The chain combines TRBV18 with TRBJ2-1; the D gene TCRdb calls, TRBD2, cannot be checked with no DNA. This CDR3 comprises 13 residues. The germline gives CDR1 KGHSH, CDR2 LQKENI. The CDR3 region is CASSPQLANEQFF.

The chain recombines TRBV3-1 with TRBJ2-4; TCRdb's D call, TRBD1, is unchecked because there is no DNA. The CDR3 extends over 14 amino acids. Germline loops: CDR1 LGHDT, CDR2 YNNKEL (reference sequence). CDR3 in amino acids: CASSLRGSKNIQYF.

The V call is TRBV7-3, the J call TRBJ2-1; no DNA is available, so the TRBD1 call from TCRdb remains unchecked. In germline, CDR1 is SGHTA, CDR2 FQGTGA. The CDR3 runs 13 residues. This CDR3 is CASSLGADNEQFF.

The chain carries TRBV7-2 and TRBJ1-6; the TCRdb call, TRBD1, lacks DNA for checking. The CDR3 runs to 14 residues. Germline V lookup: CDR1 SGHTA, CDR2 FQGNSA. The CDR3 region is CASSAQGASSPLHF. The full variable domain, rest sourced from reference TRBV7-2 and TRBJ1-6, is GAGVSQSPSNKVTEKGKDVELRCDPISGHTALYWYRQSLGQGLEFLIYFQGNSAPDKSGLPSDRFSAERTGGSVSTLTIQRTQQEDSAVYLCASSAQGASSPLHFGNGTRLTVT.

The CDR3: CASSCSRQQNTDTQYF. The chain is built from TRBV6-5 and TRBJ2-3. Germline CDR1 is MNHEY and CDR2 is SVGAGI. There are 16 residues in the CDR3.

The V call is TRBV28, the J call TRBJ2-3; absent DNA, TCRdb's TRBD1 call cannot be checked. Looked up from germline, CDR1 is MDHEN and CDR2 is SYDVKM. There are 17 residues in the CDR3. The CDR3 is CASSFSGTDRGLHTQYF.

This chain uses TRBV10-3 with TRBJ1-4; TCRdb selects TRBD1, and the lack of DNA leaves this call unchecked. There are 16 residues in the CDR3. Germline V CDR1 and CDR2: ENHRY, SYGVKD. This CDR3 is CAIIFPGQPVREKLFF.

The chain has TRBV5-1 and TRBJ1-5; the TRBD1 assignment by TCRdb is unverifiable without DNA. This CDR3 is 16 amino acids long. The germline V gene encodes CDR1 SGHRS and CDR2 YFSETQ. CDR3 amino acids: CASSLDAGGANQPQHF.

The chain couples TRBV20-1 to TRBJ2-2; the D call from TCRdb, TRBD1, cannot be confirmed without DNA. There are 16 residues in the CDR3. Germline-derived CDR1 and CDR2 are DFQATT and SNEGSKA (reference sequence). The CDR3 reads CSATPGTMENTGELFF.

The gene calls are TRBV6-5 and TRBJ2-5; the TCRdb D gene call, TRBD1, has no DNA to confirm it. The CDR3 sequence is 14 residues long. Germline CDR1 is MNHEY and CDR2 is SVGAGI. This CDR3 reads CASSYGTGTETQYF.

The V call is TRBV7-2, the J call TRBJ1-2; the D call from TCRdb, TRBD1, cannot be confirmed without DNA. The CDR3 sequence is 15 residues long. Germline V gene lookup returns CDR1 SGHTA and CDR2 FQGNSA. The CDR3 loop reads CASSSGYRVFYGYTF.

The chain recombines TRBV19 with TRBJ1-5; TCRdb indicates TRBD1, and absent DNA this call remains unverified. The germline CDR1 and CDR2 sequences are LNHDA and SQIVND (reference sequence). The CDR3 extends over 15 amino acids. The CDR3 region is CASRGDSTPNQPQHF.

V usage is TRBV2 and J usage is TRBJ2-7; TCRdb proposes TRBD1, but this gene call is untestable without DNA. Germline V lookup: CDR1 SNHLY, CDR2 FYNNEI. CDR3 size: 17 residues. This CDR3 reads CASSEPATGTGSYEQYF.

The rearrangement uses TRBV10-3 and TRBJ2-1. Germline CDR1 ENHRY, CDR2 SYGVKD. There are 12 residues in the CDR3. CDR3 sequence: CAISANNPEQFF.